Presented here are 13 T cell receptor beta chains from one specimen sequenced in a study of PD-L1 blockade in urothelial cancer. Time point here: peripheral blood 6 weeks after treatment start. Here immunoSEQ multiplex PCR was the method, and the copy in TCRdb shows in-frame clones only, minus some. The table shows around 110,000 clones, with about 89% occurring only once. Sequences were derived from PBMCs, sampled around atezolizumab (anti-PD-L1) treatment. The receptors shown here come from a man in his 60s with urothelial cancer.

CDR3 in amino acids: CASSGRTDPYNSPLHF. In nucleotides, the CDR3 is TGTGCCAGCAGCGGGCGGACAGATCCCTATAATTCACCCCTCCACTTT. This rearrangement joins TRBV5-6 to TRBJ1-6; D is possibly TRBD1 (6 bases). Germline CDR1 reads SGHDT; CDR2 reads YYEEEE. The CDR3 extends over 16 amino acids. Between the trimmed V and J ends, which lost 4 bases and 2 bases, there was a span of 13 bases.

This clone was seen more than once but under ten times. V usage is TRBV6-5 and J usage is TRBJ1-6; 7 positions match TRBD1. Germline-derived CDR1 and CDR2 are MNHEY and SVGAGI. V was pared by 5 bases and J by 7 bases, with 8 bases of the junction left unmatched. The CDR3 is 15 amino acids. For the CDR3, the DNA is TGTGCCAGCAGTACCGCGACAGGGTTAAATTCACCCCTCCACTTT. This gives the protein CASSTATGLNSPLHF.

In this sample, this clone turned up once. The rearrangement joins TRBV13 to TRBJ2-7; 11 bases match TRBD1. CDR3 length equals 16 residues. J was trimmed by 3 bases and V by 3 bases; bases with no gene match: 7. CDR1 and CDR2 from the germline V gene are PRHDT and FYEKMQ (reference sequence). As DNA, the CDR3 is TGTGCCAGCAGCTTGGGACGGACAGGGGGCATCTACGAGCAGTACTTC. Protein: CASSLGRTGGIYEQYF.

This clone was observed once. The chain combines TRBV11-3 with TRBJ2-4; TRBD1 matches at 9 bases. The CDR3 has 14 residues. V was pared by 3 bases and J by 9 bases, with 6 bases of the junction left unmatched. CDR1 SGHNT and CDR2 YENEEA come from the germline V gene. CDR3: CASSFRTGVAIQYF. The CDR3 bases are TGTGCCAGCAGCTTCAGGACAGGGGTAGCCATTCAGTACTTC.

The sample holds one count of this clone. The chain employs TRBV30 and TRBJ2-3; a weak D match, TRBD2 (7 bases). The CDR3 totals 15 residues. Germline values: CDR1 GTSNPN, CDR2 SVGIG (reference sequence). Between the trimmed V and J ends, which lost 3 bases and 2 bases, there was a span of 15 bases. CDR3 region: CAWSRGGGFTDTQYF. CDR3 nucleotide sequence: TGTGCCTGGAGCCGAGGGGGGGGATTCACAGATACGCAGTATTTT. Supplemented by reference TRBV30 and TRBJ2-3, the full variable domain reads SQTIHQWPATLVQPVGSPLSLECTVEGTSNPNLYWYRQAAGRGLQLLFYSVGIGQISSEVPQNLSASRPQDRQFILSSKKLLLSDSGFYLCAWSRGGGFTDTQYFGPGTRLTVL.

V gene TRBV5-1 combines with J gene TRBJ1-2; 9 positions agree with TRBD1. The CDR3 runs to 15 residues. Germline V gives CDR1 SGHRS, CDR2 YFSETQ. The junction had 6 bases not matched to a gene; V was cut back by 4 bases and J by 2 bases. CDR3 protein: CASSPGQGINYGYTF. The CDR3 DNA reads TGCGCCAGCAGCCCCGGACAGGGGATAAACTATGGCTACACCTTC.

This chain uses TRBV5-1 with TRBJ2-1; 7 nucleotides agree with TRBD1. This CDR3 contains 12 residues. The V and J ends lost 4 bases and 9 bases, in that order; junction bases with no gene match: 4. Germline V gene sequence: CDR1 SGHRS, CDR2 YFSETQ. CDR3 sequence: CASSAGTAEQFF. The DNA of the CDR3 is TGCGCCAGCAGCGCCGGGACAGCTGAGCAGTTCTTC.

CDR3 DNA: TGTGCCAGCAGTATGGGCCCGGGACAGGGTGAACAGCCCCAGCATTTT. The encoded protein is CASSMGPGQGEQPQHF. J is TRBJ1-5 and V is TRBV7-8, with 9 bases matching TRBD1. The CDR3 has 16 amino acids. The V gene's germline CDR1 is SGHVS and CDR2 FQNEAQ. The J segment lost 7 bases and the V segment lost 6 bases, leaving 13 bases of the junction unmatched.

CDR3 protein: CASSLYTGELFF. The CDR3 region has the DNA TGTGCCAGCTCACTCTACACCGGGGAGCTGTTTTTT. V usage is TRBV18 and J usage is TRBJ2-2; D remains unclear. V was pared by 4 bases and J by 3 bases, with 3 bases between. Looked up from germline, CDR1 is KGHSH and CDR2 is LQKENI. The CDR3 is 12 amino acids.

This clone has just one count. The chain carries TRBV11-2 and TRBJ1-1; D uncertain. V shed 2 bases and J shed 2 bases, with 3 bases lying between them. CDR1 is SGHAT, CDR2 FQNNGV, per germline. The CDR3 covers 12 residues. Here the CDR3 reads CASSLLNTEAFF. CDR3 DNA: TGTGCCAGCAGCTTACTAAACACTGAAGCTTTCTTT.

V usage is TRBV11-2 and J usage is TRBJ2-5; TRBD2 matches 14 bases. Germline V gene lookup returns CDR1 SGHAT and CDR2 FQNNGV. J gave up 5 bases and V 4 bases, and 6 bases lay outside the gene matches. The CDR3 contains 16 residues. The CDR3 sequence is CASSSGTSGGGETQYF. The CDR3 bases are TGTGCCAGCAGCTCTGGGACTAGCGGGGGAGGGGAGACCCAGTACTTC.

The chain uses TRBV5-1 and TRBJ2-1, with 9 bases matching TRBD1. The ends lost 4 bases at V and 7 bases at J; junction bases unmatched: 12. Germline loops: CDR1 SGHRS, CDR2 YFSETQ. The CDR3 spans 16 residues. The chain's CDR3 is CASSPTDRGLVNEQFF. The CDR3 DNA sequence: TGCGCCAGCAGCCCCACGGACAGGGGCTTGGTAAATGAGCAGTTCTTC.

The rearrangement uses TRBV28 and TRBJ2-3, with 7 bases that match TRBD1. In germline, CDR1 is MDHEN, CDR2 SYDVKM. The ends lost 5 bases at V and 3 bases at J; junction bases unmatched: 2. The CDR3 runs 13 residues. CDR3 amino acids: CASSTQGTDTQYF. The CDR3 DNA follows: TGTGCCAGCAGTACACAGGGGACAGATACGCAGTATTTT.